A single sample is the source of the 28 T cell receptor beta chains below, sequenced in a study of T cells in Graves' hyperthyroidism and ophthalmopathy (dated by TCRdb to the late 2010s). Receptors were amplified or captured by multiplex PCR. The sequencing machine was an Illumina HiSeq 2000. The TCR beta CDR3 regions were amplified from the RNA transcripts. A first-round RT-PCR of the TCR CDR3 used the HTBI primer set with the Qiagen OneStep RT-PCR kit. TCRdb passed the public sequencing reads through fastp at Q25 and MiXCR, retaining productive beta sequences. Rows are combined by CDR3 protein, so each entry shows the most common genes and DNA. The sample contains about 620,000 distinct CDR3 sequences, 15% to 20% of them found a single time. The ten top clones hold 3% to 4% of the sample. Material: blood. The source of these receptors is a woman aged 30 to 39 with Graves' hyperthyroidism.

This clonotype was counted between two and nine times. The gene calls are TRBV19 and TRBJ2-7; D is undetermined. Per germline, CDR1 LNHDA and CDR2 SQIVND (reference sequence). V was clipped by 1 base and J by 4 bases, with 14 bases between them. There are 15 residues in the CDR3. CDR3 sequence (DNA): TGTGCCAGTAGTATAGGCCCCGATGGGGTATACGAGCAGTACTTC. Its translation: CASSIGPDGVYEQYF.

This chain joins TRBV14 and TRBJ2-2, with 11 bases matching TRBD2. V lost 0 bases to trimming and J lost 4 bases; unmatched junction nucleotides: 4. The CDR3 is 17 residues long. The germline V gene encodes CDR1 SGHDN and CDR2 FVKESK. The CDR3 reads CASSQDYGTSGTGELFF. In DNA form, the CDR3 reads TGTGCCAGCAGCCAAGATTACGGGACTAGCGGCACCGGGGAGCTGTTTTTT.

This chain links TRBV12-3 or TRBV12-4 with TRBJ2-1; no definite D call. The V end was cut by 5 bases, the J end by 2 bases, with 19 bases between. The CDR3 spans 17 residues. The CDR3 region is CASSLQSTVMPYNEQFF. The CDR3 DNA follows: TGTGCCAGCAGTCTACAGTCTACAGTCATGCCCTACAATGAGCAGTTCTTC.

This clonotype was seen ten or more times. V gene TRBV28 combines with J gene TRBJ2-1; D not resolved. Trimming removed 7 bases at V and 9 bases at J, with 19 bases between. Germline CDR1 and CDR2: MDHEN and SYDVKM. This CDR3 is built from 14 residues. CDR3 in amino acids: CASNIPVAPAEQFF. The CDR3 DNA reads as TGTGCCAGCAACATCCCCGTTGCGCCAGCTGAGCAGTTCTTC. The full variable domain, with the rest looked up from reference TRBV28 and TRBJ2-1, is DVKVTQSSRYLVKRTGEKVFLECVQDMDHENMFWYRQDPGLGLRLIYFSYDVKMKEKGDIPEGYSVSREKKERFSLILESASTNQTSMYLCASNIPVAPAEQFFGPGTRLTVL.

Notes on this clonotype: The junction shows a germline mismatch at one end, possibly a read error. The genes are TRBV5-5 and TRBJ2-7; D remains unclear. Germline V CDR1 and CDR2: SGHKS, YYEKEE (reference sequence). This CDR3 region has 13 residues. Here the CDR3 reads CASRLEYHYEQYF. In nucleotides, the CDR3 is TGTGCCAGCAGATTGGAGTACCACTACGAGCAGTACTTC.

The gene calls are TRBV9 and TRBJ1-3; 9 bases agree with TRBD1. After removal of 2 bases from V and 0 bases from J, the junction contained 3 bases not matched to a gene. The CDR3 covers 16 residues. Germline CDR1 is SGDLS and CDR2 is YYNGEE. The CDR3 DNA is TGTGCCAGCAGCGTGGGACAGGGTCGCTCTGGAAACACCATATATTTT. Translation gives CASSVGQGRSGNTIYF.

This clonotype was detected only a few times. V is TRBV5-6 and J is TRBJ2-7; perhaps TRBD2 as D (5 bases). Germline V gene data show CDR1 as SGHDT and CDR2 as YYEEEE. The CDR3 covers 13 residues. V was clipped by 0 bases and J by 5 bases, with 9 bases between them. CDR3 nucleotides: TGTGCCAGCAGCTTGGCGGGGATCAACGAGCAGTACTTC. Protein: CASSLAGINEQYF.

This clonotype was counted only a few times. The CDR3 coding sequence is TGTGCCAGCAGGAAACTTCTACCCACAGATACGCAGTATTTT. This encodes CASRKLLPTDTQYF. The chain couples TRBV6-1 to TRBJ2-3; D is uncertain. This CDR3 is built from 14 residues. Per the germline V gene, CDR1 is MNHNS and CDR2 is SASEGT. V lost 6 bases and J lost 2, with 12 bases in between.

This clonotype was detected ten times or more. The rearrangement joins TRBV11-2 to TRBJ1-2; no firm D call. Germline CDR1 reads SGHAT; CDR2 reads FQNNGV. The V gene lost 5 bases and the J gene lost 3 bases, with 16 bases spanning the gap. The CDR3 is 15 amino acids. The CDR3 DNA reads TGTGCCAGCAGCCCACCAGACCCAGCCTACTATGGCTACACCTTC. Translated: CASSPPDPAYYGYTF. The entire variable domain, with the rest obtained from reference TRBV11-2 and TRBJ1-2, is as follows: EAGVAQSPRYKIIEKRQSVAFWCNPISGHATLYWYQQILGQGPKLLIQFQNNGVVDDSQLPKDRFSAERLKGVDSTLKIQPAKLEDSAVYLCASSPPDPAYYGYTFGSGTRLTVV.

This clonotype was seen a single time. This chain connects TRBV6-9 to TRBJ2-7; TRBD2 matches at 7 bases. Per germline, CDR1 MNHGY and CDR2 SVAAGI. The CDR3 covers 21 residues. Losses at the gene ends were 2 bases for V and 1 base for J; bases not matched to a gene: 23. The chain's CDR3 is CASSYPPPTGGSLQASYEQYF. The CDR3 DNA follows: TGTGCCAGCAGTTATCCCCCTCCGACTGGCGGGAGCCTCCAAGCTTCCTACGAGCAGTACTTC.

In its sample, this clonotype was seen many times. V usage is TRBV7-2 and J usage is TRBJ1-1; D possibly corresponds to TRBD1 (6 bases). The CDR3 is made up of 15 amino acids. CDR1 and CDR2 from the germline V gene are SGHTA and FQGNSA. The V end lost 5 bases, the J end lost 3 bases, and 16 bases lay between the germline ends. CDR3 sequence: CASSPWGGGDTEAFF. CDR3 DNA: TGTGCCAGCAGCCCCTGGGGGGGCGGGGACACTGAAGCTTTCTTT.

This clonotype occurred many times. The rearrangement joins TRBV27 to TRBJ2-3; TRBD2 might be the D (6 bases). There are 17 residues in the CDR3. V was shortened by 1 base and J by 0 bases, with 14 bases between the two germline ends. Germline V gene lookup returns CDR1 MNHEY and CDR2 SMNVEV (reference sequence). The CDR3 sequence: CASSLLIGGTSTDTQYF. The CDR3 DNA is TGTGCCAGCAGTTTATTGATCGGGGGTACTAGCACAGATACGCAGTATTTT.

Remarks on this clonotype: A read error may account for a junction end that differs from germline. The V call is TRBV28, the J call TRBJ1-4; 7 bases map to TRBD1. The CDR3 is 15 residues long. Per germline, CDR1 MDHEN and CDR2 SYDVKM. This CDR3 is CASSTGTATNEELFF. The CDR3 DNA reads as TGTGCCAGCAGTACAGGGACAGCAACTAATGAAGAACTGTTTTTT.

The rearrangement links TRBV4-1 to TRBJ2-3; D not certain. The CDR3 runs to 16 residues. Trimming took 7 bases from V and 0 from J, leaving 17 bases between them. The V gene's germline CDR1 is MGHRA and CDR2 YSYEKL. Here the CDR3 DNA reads TGCGCCAGCAAGCCAAGGTGGGCGTCTAGCACAGATACGCAGTATTTT. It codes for CASKPRWASSTDTQYF.

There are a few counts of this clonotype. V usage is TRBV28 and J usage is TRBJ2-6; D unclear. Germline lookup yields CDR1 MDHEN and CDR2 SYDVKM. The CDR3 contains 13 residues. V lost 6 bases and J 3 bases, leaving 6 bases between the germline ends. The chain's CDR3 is CASRGSGANVLTF. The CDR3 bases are TGTGCCAGCAGAGGTAGTGGGGCCAACGTCCTGACTTTC.

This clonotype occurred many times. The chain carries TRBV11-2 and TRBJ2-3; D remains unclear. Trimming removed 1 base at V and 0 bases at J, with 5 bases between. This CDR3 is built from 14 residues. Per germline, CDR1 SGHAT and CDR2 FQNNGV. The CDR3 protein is CASSLGPSTDTQYF. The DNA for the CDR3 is TGTGCCAGCAGCTTAGGACCTAGCACAGATACGCAGTATTTT.

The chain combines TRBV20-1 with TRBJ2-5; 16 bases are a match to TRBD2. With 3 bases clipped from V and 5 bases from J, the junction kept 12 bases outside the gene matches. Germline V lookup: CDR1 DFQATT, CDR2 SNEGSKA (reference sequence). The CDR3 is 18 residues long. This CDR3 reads CSASYPGTSGRAQETQYF. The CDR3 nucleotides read TGCAGTGCTAGCTACCCCGGGACTAGCGGGAGGGCGCAGGAGACCCAGTACTTC.

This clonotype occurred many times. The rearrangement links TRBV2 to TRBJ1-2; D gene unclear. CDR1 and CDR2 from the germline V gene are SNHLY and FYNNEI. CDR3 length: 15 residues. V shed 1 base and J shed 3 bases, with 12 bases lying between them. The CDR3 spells CASSEGARSDYGYTF. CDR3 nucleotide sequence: TGTGCCAGCAGTGAAGGGGCCAGGAGTGACTATGGCTACACCTTC.

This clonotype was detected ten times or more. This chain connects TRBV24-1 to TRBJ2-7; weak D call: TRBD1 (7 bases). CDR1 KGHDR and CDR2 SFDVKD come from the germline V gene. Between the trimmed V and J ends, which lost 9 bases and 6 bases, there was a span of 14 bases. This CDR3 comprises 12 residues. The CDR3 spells CATGAGGGEQYF. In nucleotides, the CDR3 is TGTGCCACCGGCGCAGGGGGAGGCGAGCAGTACTTC.

DNA for the CDR3: TGCGCCAGCAGAGGAGGAGCGGGGCACTCCTACAATGAGCAGTTCTTC. Translation gives CASRGGAGHSYNEQFF. The genes are TRBV5-1 and TRBJ2-1; the match to TRBD2 covers 7 bases. This CDR3 has 16 residues. The germline V gene encodes CDR1 SGHRS and CDR2 YFSETQ. With 5 bases clipped from V and 0 bases from J, the junction kept 8 bases outside the gene matches. The full variable domain, with the rest looked up from reference TRBV5-1 and TRBJ2-1, is KAGVTQTPRYLIKTRGQQVTLSCSPISGHRSVSWYQQTPGQGLQFLFEYFSETQRNKGNFPGRFSGRQFSNSRSEMNVSTLELGDSALYLCASRGGAGHSYNEQFFGPGTRLTVL.

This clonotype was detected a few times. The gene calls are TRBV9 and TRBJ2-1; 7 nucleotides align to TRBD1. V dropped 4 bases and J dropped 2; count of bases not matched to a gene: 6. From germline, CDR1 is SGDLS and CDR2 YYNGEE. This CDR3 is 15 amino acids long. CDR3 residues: CASSTTDRAYNEQFF. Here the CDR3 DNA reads TGTGCCAGCAGCACGACTGACAGGGCCTACAATGAGCAGTTCTTC.

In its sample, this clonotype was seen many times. The CDR3 loop reads CASSLYQGSTEAFF. CDR3 bases: TGTGCCAGCAGTTTATATCAGGGGAGCACTGAAGCTTTCTTT. V and J are TRBV6-1 and TRBJ1-1; maybe TRBD1 (6 bases). V was cut by 5 bases and J by 4 bases, with 14 bases left in between. CDR3 length: 14 residues. Germline V gene data show CDR1 as MNHNS and CDR2 as SASEGT.

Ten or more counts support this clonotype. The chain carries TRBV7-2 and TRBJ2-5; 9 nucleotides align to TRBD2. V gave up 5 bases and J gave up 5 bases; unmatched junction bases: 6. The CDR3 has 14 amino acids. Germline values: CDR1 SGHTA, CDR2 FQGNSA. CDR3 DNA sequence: TGTGCCAGCAGCCTTAGCGGGAGCCGGGAGACCCAGTACTTC. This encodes CASSLSGSRETQYF. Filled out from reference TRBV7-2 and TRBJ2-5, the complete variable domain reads GAGVSQSPSNKVTEKGKDVELRCDPISGHTALYWYRQSLGQGLEFLIYFQGNSAPDKSGLPSDRFSAERTGGSVSTLTIQRTQQEDSAVYLCASSLSGSRETQYFGPGTRLLVL.

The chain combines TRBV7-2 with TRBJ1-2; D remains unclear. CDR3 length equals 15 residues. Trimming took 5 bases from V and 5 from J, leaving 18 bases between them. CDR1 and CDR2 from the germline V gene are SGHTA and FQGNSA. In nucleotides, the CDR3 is TGTGCCAGCAGCCCAGAGGGTGGTCAGATATATGGCTACACCTTC. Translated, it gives CASSPEGGQIYGYTF.

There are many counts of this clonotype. CDR3 nucleotide sequence: TGTGCCAGCAGTTATGGCAGGTACTACGAGCAGTACTTC. Protein: CASSYGRYYEQYF. J is TRBJ2-7 and V is TRBV12-3 or TRBV12-4; D uncertain. The CDR3 totals 13 residues. Trimming stripped 4 bases from V and 3 bases from J, with 10 bases between.

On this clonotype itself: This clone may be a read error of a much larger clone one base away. The CDR3 reads CASSPNHGGAFF. CDR3 coding DNA: TGTGCCAGCAGCCCGAACCATGGGGGAGCTTTCTTT. J is TRBJ2-2 and V is TRBV7-2; maybe TRBD1 (5 bases). The J call is uncertain, as TRBJ1-1 better fits the DNA end. Germline V gives CDR1 SGHTA, CDR2 FQGNSA. There are 12 residues in the CDR3.

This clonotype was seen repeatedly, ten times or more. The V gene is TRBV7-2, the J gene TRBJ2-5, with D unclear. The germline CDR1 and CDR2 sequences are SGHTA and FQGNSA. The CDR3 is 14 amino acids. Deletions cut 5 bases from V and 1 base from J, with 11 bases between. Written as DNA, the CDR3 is TGTGCCAGCAGCCGCGATGGTCCCCAAGAGACCCAGTACTTC. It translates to CASSRDGPQETQYF. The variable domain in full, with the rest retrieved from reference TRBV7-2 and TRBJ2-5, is GAGVSQSPSNKVTEKGKDVELRCDPISGHTALYWYRQSLGQGLEFLIYFQGNSAPDKSGLPSDRFSAERTGGSVSTLTIQRTQQEDSAVYLCASSRDGPQETQYFGPGTRLLVL.

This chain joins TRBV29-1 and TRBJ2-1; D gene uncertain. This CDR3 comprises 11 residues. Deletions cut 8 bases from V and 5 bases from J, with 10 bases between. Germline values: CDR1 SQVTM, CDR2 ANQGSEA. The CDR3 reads CSITVNNEQFF. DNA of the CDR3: TGCAGCATTACAGTAAACAATGAGCAGTTCTTC.